This TCR beta chain was sequenced for a study of T cell repertoires in cytomegalovirus infection. Overall study context: Alongside well-studied HLA-B-restricted CMV epitopes, recently identified HLA-C-restricted CMV epitopes were also used. It can be stated that public TCR beta signatures indicated CMV infection as well as a matching HLA type.

Between the trimmed V and J ends, which lost 3 bases and 5 bases, there was a span of 13 bases. The length of the CDR3 is 14 residues. Germline V gives CDR1 SGHTA, CDR2 FQGNSA. Study-level findings and limits: The ex vivo response was dominated by HLA-C-restricted CMV-specific TCR beta clonotypes. Summed frequency of shared TCR beta families picked out CMV carriers who also had the relevant HLA.

TCRdb used MiXCR to reprocess the reads, holding one entry per CDR3 protein. The table records about 310,000 distinct CDR3 sequences, roughly 25% of them present only once. As for this clonotype: No antigen is known for it.

The sample here was cultured PBMCs, taken from culture after CMV antigen stimulation. The source of this sequence is a human donor in good health (CMV status not recorded). Some clones in this sample may be carry-over from other donors' samples. The rearrangement links TRBV7-2 to TRBJ2-5; possibly TRBD2 for D (6 bases). CDR3 DNA: TGTGCCAGCAGCTTTATAGGGAGGATTGAGACCCAGTACTTC. Encoded protein: CASSFIGRIETQYF.